These 17 T cell receptor beta chains share one sample of origin, sequenced in a study of T cell changes during pregnancy in multiple sclerosis. Method: immunoSEQ multiplex PCR; TCRdb's copy keeps in-frame clones and lacks some. This table has over 50,000 clones, roughly 90% appearing once. Sequenced material: peripheral blood, taken in the first trimester of pregnancy. The receptor source for this set is a female donor with multiple sclerosis, enrolled in a pregnancy study.

V is TRBV11-3 and J is TRBJ2-1; TRBD2 agrees at 7 bases. The CDR3 extends over 15 amino acids. The V and J ends lost 1 base and 6 bases, in that order; junction bases with no gene match: 6. The germline gives CDR1 SGHNT, CDR2 YENEEA. CDR3 coding DNA: TGTGCCAGCAGCTTAGGGGGGGGTAGCGGCAATGAGCAGTTCTTC. Protein: CASSLGGGSGNEQFF. The full variable domain, its missing parts supplied by reference TRBV11-3 and TRBJ2-1, is EAGVVQSPRYKIIEKKQPVAFWCNPISGHNTLYWYLQNLGQGPELLIRYENEEAVDDSQLPKDRFSAERLKGVDSTLKIQPAELGDSAVYLCASSLGGGSGNEQFFGPGTRLTVL.

CDR3 DNA sequence: TGTGCCAGCAGTTACGTTGGGGGCGAGCAGTTCTTC. Encoded protein: CASSYVGGEQFF. This chain joins TRBV6-5 and TRBJ2-1, with D possibly TRBD1 on 6 matching bases. Germline loops: CDR1 MNHEY, CDR2 SVGAGI. Trimming took off 2 bases at V and 10 bases at J, with 9 bases between the two ends. This CDR3 is built from 12 residues.

The gene calls are TRBV4-2 and TRBJ2-1; maybe TRBD2 (5 bases). The CDR3 covers 14 residues. The V end lost 1 base, the J end lost 5 bases, and 9 bases lay between the germline ends. Germline CDR1 and CDR2: LGHNA and YNFKEQ. DNA of the CDR3: TGTGCCAGCAGCCAAGCTGGACTTGACAATGAGCAGTTCTTC. As protein: CASSQAGLDNEQFF.

The CDR3 protein is CASSARDSTAYEQYF. CDR3 DNA sequence: TGTGCCAGCAGCGCCCGGGACAGCACTGCCTACGAGCAGTACTTC. V gene TRBV9 combines with J gene TRBJ2-7, with 7 bases lining up with TRBD1. The germline gives CDR1 SGDLS, CDR2 YYNGEE. The CDR3 has 15 amino acids. V shed 3 bases and J 2 bases; nucleotides not matched to a gene: 8.

This clone was seen only once. This chain uses TRBV7-9 with TRBJ2-7, with TRBD2 matching 10 bases. Germline lookup yields CDR1 SEHNR and CDR2 FQNEAQ (reference sequence). The CDR3 consists of 14 residues. The ends lost 4 bases at V and 5 bases at J; junction bases unmatched: 5. For the CDR3, the DNA is TGTGCCAGCAGCTCCCGGACTAGCGGCGACGAGCAGTACTTC. It codes for CASSSRTSGDEQYF.

V usage is TRBV6-6 and J usage is TRBJ1-2; tentatively, D is TRBD1 (5 bases). Deletions cut 2 bases from V and 6 bases from J, with 16 bases between. The CDR3 totals 15 residues. Germline CDR1 MNHNY, CDR2 SVGAGI (reference sequence). The CDR3 protein is CASSYSSQGLDGYTF. CDR3 in DNA: TGTGCCAGCAGTTACAGCTCGCAGGGCCTCGATGGCTACACCTTC.

The chain carries TRBV16 and TRBJ2-1; 11 bases fit TRBD1. Germline assignment: CDR1 KGHSY and CDR2 FQNENV. This CDR3 region has 15 residues. V dropped 4 bases and J dropped 4; count of bases not matched to a gene: 3. As DNA, the CDR3 is TGTGCCAGCAGCCGCGGGACAGGGGGTTACAATGAGCAGTTCTTC. This translates into CASSRGTGGYNEQFF.

The V gene is TRBV29-1, the J gene TRBJ2-5; TRBD1 agrees at 7 bases. The V segment lost 7 bases and the J segment 6 bases; nucleotides outside the gene matches: 8. In germline, CDR1 is SQVTM, CDR2 ANQGSEA. The CDR3 sequence is 12 residues long. The CDR3 coding sequence is TGCAGCGGGAGAGACAGGGTCCAGACCCAGTACTTC. The encoded protein is CSGRDRVQTQYF.

V and J are TRBV5-4 and TRBJ2-1; D uncertain. The CDR3 is made up of 17 amino acids. Trimming pared 0 bases from V and 8 bases from J, leaving 21 bases between. Germline V CDR1 and CDR2: SGHNT, YYREEE (reference sequence). CDR3 nucleotide sequence: TGTGCCAGCAGCTTGGGGTTGTCGGCCTCTAGTCAACATGAGCAGTTCTTC. This encodes CASSLGLSASSQHEQFF.

This clone has just one count. The CDR3 reads CASSSQETQYF. The DNA for the CDR3 is TGTGCCAGCAGTTCTCAAGAGACCCAGTACTTC. The chain has TRBV27 and TRBJ2-5; D is ambiguous. Germline V gene lookup returns CDR1 MNHEY and CDR2 SMNVEV (reference sequence). The CDR3 sequence is 11 residues long. The V gene lost 4 bases and the J gene lost 2 bases, with 2 bases spanning the gap.

The chain joins TRBV18 to TRBJ2-1; D might be TRBD2 (5 bases). The CDR3 has 13 amino acids. Trimming cost V 0 bases and J 12 bases, with 12 bases left between them. The germline CDR1 and CDR2 sequences are KGHSH and LQKENI. The CDR3 coding sequence is TGTGCCAGCTCACCACCGACACGGGGTGGGCAGTTCTTC. Translated, it gives CASSPPTRGGQFF.

The chain employs TRBV7-2 and TRBJ2-1; TRBD2 matches 12 bases. The trim removed 5 bases at V and 7 bases at J, leaving 6 bases unmatched. CDR1 and CDR2 (germline): SGHTA, FQGNSA. CDR3 length: 15 residues. CDR3 nucleotides: TGTGCCAGCAGCACTCTAGCGGGAGGGGGTAATGAGCAGTTCTTC. Its protein product is CASSTLAGGGNEQFF.

The chain has TRBV27 and TRBJ2-2; no reliable D call. Germline values: CDR1 MNHEY, CDR2 SMNVEV (reference sequence). Trimming pared 4 bases from V and 8 bases from J, leaving 5 bases between. This CDR3 contains 11 residues. CDR3 protein: CASSSLGELFF. The CDR3, as DNA: TGTGCCAGCAGTTCCCTAGGGGAGCTGTTTTTT.

This chain connects TRBV4-2 to TRBJ1-2; the match to TRBD1 covers 8 bases. CDR3 size: 17 residues. CDR1 LGHNA and CDR2 YNFKEQ come from the germline V gene. V lost 0 bases to trimming and J lost 4 bases; unmatched junction nucleotides: 10. The DNA for the CDR3 is TGTGCCAGCAGCCAAGAACCTCCAGGGGGCATGGGCTATGGCTACACCTTC. It is translated as CASSQEPPGGMGYGYTF.

The chain has TRBV13 and TRBJ2-7; D unresolved. The V end lost 0 bases, the J end lost 6 bases, and 6 bases lay between the germline ends. Germline V CDR1 and CDR2: PRHDT, FYEKMQ (reference sequence). The CDR3 contains 12 residues. Here the CDR3 DNA reads TGTGCCAGCAGCTTAGGCGTCGGCGAGCAGTACTTC. This gives the protein CASSLGVGEQYF.

This rearrangement joins TRBV6-1 to TRBJ1-2, with D tentatively TRBD1 (5 bases). V lost 1 base and J 4 bases, leaving 10 bases between the germline ends. This CDR3 has 14 amino acids. Germline loops: CDR1 MNHNS, CDR2 SASEGT. CDR3 nucleotides: TGTGCCAGCAGTGAAGGGGGGGGTTCCTATGGCTACACCTTC. This gives the protein CASSEGGGSYGYTF.

With respect to this clone: The same CDR3 can be traced to other DNA sequences in this sample. This chain links TRBV6-5 with TRBJ1-5; D is undetermined. Germline V gives CDR1 MNHEY, CDR2 SVGAGI. Trimming took 6 bases from V and 0 from J, leaving 12 bases between them. The CDR3 sequence is 15 residues long. Here the CDR3 reads CASRVREYSNQPQHF. The CDR3 coding sequence is TGTGCCAGCAGGGTGCGGGAGTATAGCAATCAGCCCCAGCATTTT.